This TCR beta chain is from a study of CD4 T cells in relation to SARS-CoV-2 and coronaviruses. Study-wide background: The negative reference was HIV-1 Nef peptide pool or peptide-free culture.

CDR1 SGHTA and CDR2 FQGNSA come from the germline V gene. J gave up 4 bases and V 4 bases, and 2 bases lay outside the gene matches. The CDR3 has 15 residues. About this clone itself: What it binds is unknown.

Findings of the study overall: Crossreactive clones expanded significantly less to SARS-CoV-2 than monoreactive clones.

Before the COVID-19 pandemic, during about 2010-2018, CD4+ T cells were taken from unexposed donors. Isolation of CD4+ T cells took place after around 11 days in culture. Unexposed-donor CD4+ T cells were probed with SARS-CoV-2 S/N and four cold-coronavirus spikes, cells permitting. Sequenced by immunoSEQ multiplex PCR; TCRdb stores in-frame clones only, minus some. The profile shows roughly 29,000 clones, around 78% of them singletons. The chain carries TRBV7-2 and TRBJ2-7; 15 bases match TRBD2. This receptor was obtained from a human donor in good health. The sequenced sample consisted of CD4+ T cells from PBMCs, cultured in vitro. The CDR3 DNA sequence: TGTGCCAGCAGCTGGACTAGCGGGAGGGCATACGAGCAGTACTTC. This encodes CASSWTSGRAYEQYF.